This TCR beta chain was retrieved from a study of blood T cell repertoires in COVID-19. Study information: Italy, Spain and the United States were the sources of the convalescent and acute COVID-19 samples. PBMCs, B-cell-depleted T cells, or T cells were the source of the cDNA or gDNA that made up the material.

As originally analysed: Scientists estimated how many nucleated cells there were by amplifying reference gene primers. Produced via immunoSEQ multiplex PCR; TCRdb's table is partial and in-frame only. V, J and clone size are those of that table, while D and trimming were read from the DNA. The sample carries hundreds of thousands of clones, 87% recorded once. The source of this sequence is a woman between 25 and 40 years old with acute COVID-19. The sample comprised PBMCs or T cells enriched from blood (not recorded which).

CDR3 sequence: CASSFSGQDGSPLHF. The CDR3 coding sequence is TGTGCCAGCAGCTTCAGCGGACAGGACGGGTCACCCCTCCACTTT. The J gene is TRBJ1-6, the V gene TRBV5-4; 7 bases fit TRBD1. The CDR3 spans 15 residues. V dropped 2 bases and J dropped 10; count of bases not matched to a gene: 9. Germline loops: CDR1 SGHNT, CDR2 YYREEE (reference sequence). The whole variable domain, remainder taken from reference TRBV5-4 and TRBJ1-6, is ETGVTQSPTHLIKTRGQQVTLRCSSQSGHNTVSWYQQALGQGPQFIFQYYREEENGRGNFPPRFSGLQFPNYSSELNVNALELDDSALYLCASSFSGQDGSPLHFGNGTRLTVT.